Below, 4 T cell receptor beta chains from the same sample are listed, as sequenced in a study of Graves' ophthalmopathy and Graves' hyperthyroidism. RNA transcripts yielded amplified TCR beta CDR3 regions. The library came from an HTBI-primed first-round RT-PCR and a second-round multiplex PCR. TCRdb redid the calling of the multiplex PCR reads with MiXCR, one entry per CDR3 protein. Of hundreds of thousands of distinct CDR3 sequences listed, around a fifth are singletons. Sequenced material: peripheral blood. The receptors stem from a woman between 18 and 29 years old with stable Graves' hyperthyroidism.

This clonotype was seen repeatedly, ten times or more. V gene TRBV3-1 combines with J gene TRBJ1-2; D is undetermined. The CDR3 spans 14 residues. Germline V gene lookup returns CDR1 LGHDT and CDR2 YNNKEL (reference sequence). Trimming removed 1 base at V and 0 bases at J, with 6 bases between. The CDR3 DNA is TGTGCCAGCAGCCAAGGGATAGCTAACTATGGCTACACCTTC. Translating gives CASSQGIANYGYTF.

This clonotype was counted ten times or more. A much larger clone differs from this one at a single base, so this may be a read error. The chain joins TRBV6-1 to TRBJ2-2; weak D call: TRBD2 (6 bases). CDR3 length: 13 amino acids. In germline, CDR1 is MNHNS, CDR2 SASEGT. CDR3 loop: CASVMWFTGGLFF. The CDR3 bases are TGTGCCAGCGTCATGTGGTTCACCGGGGGGCTGTTTTTT.

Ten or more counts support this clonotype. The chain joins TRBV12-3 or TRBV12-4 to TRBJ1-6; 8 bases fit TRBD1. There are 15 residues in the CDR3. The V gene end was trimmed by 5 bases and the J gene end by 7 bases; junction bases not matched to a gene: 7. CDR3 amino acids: CASSRRQGRNSPLHF. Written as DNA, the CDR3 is TGTGCCAGCAGTCGTCGACAGGGGAGAAATTCACCCCTCCACTTT.

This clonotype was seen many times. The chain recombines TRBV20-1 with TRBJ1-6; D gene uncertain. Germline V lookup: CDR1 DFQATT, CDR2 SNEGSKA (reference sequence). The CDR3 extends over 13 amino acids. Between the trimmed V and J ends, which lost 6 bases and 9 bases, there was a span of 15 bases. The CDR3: CSAEAGYLSPLHF. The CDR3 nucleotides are TGCAGTGCAGAGGCTGGATACCTTTCACCCCTCCACTTT.